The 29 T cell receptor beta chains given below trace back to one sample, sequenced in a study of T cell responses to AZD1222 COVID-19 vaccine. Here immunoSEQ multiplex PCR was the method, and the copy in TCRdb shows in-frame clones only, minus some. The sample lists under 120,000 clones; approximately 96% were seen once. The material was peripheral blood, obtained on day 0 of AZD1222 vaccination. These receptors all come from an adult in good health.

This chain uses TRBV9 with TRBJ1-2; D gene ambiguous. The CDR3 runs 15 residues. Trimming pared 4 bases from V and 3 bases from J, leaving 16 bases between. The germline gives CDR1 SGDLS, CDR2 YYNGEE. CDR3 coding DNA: TGTGCCAGCAGCTCCTTTGGGAAGAGCTACTATGGCTACACCTTC. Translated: CASSSFGKSYYGYTF. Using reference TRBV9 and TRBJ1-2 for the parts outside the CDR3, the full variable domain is DSGVTQTPKHLITATGQRVTLRCSPRSGDLSVYWYQQSLDQGLQFLIQYYNGEERAKGNILERFSAQQFPDLHSELNLSSLELGDSALYFCASSSFGKSYYGYTFGSGTRLTVV.

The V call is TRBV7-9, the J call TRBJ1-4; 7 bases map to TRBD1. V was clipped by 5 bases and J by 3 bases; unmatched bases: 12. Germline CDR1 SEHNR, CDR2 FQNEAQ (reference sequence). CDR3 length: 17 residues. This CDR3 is CASSNPRTGRANEKLFF. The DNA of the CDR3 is TGTGCCAGCAGCAACCCTCGGACAGGCCGTGCTAATGAAAAACTGTTTTTT.

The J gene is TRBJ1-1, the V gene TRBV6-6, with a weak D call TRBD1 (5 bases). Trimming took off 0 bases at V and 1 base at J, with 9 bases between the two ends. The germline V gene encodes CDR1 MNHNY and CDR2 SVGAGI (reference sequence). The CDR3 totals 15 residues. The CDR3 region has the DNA TGTGCCAGCAGTTACTCGGGGACCGGGAACACTGAAGCTTTCTTT. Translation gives CASSYSGTGNTEAFF.

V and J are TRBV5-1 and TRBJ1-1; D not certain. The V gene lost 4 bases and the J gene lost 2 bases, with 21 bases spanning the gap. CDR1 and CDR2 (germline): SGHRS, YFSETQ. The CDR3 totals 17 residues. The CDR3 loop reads CASSPGWSSGLNTEAFF. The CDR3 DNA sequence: TGCGCCAGCAGCCCGGGTTGGAGTTCCGGGCTCAACACTGAAGCTTTCTTT. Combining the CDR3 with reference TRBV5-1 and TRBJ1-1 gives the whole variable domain KAGVTQTPRYLIKTRGQQVTLSCSPISGHRSVSWYQQTPGQGLQFLFEYFSETQRNKGNFPGRFSGRQFSNSRSEMNVSTLELGDSALYLCASSPGWSSGLNTEAFFGQGTRLTVV.

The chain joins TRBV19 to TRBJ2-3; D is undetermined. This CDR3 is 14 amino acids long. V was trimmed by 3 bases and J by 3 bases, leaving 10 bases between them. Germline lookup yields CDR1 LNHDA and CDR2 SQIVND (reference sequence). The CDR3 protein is CASSIQATTDTQYF. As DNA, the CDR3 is TGTGCCAGTAGTATCCAGGCTACAACAGATACGCAGTATTTT.

CDR3 in amino acids: CASSFNTEAFF. The DNA of the CDR3 is TGTGCCAGCAGTTTCAACACTGAAGCTTTCTTT. V is TRBV12-3 or TRBV12-4 and J is TRBJ1-1; D is uncertain. The CDR3 length is 11 residues. The V and J ends lost 3 bases and 2 bases respectively, with 1 base between them.

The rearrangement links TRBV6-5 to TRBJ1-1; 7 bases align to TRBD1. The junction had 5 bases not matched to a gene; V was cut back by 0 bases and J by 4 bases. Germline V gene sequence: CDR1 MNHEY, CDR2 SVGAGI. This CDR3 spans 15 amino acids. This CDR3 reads CASSYSTGRGTEAFF. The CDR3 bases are TGTGCCAGCAGTTACTCGACAGGGAGGGGCACTGAAGCTTTCTTT.

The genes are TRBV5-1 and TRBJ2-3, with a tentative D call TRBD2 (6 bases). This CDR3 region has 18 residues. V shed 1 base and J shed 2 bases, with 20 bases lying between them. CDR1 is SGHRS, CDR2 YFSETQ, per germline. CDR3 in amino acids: CASSLPRDSLPPTDTQYF. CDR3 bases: TGCGCCAGCAGCTTGCCCCGGGACTCACTCCCCCCCACAGATACGCAGTATTTT.

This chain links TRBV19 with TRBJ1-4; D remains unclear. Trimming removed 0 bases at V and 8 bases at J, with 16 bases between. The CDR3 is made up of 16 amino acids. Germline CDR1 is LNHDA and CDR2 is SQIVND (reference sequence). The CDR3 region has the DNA TGTGCCAGTAGTATAGATATTTTGCAAGACGAGGAAAAACTGTTTTTT. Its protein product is CASSIDILQDEEKLFF.

The CDR3 sequence: CASSVDPWVRQETQYF. The CDR3 DNA follows: TGTGCCAGCAGCGTAGATCCCTGGGTGCGCCAAGAGACCCAGTACTTC. The chain employs TRBV9 and TRBJ2-5; D is unclear. Trimming left V 0 bases short and J 1 base short, with 13 bases between. This CDR3 is built from 16 residues. From germline, CDR1 is SGDLS and CDR2 YYNGEE.

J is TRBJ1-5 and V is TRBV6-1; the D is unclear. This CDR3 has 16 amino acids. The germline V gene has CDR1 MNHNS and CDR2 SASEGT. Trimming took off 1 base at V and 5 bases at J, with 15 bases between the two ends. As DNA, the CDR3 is TGTGCCAGCAGTGAAGGGGAAGGGCGGCCATATCAGCCCCAGCATTTT. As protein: CASSEGEGRPYQPQHF.

CDR3 region: CASSQDWAGSGGYTF. CDR3 in DNA: TGTGCCAGCAGCCAAGATTGGGCGGGATCAGGGGGCTACACCTTC. The chain carries TRBV3-1 (or the pseudogene TRBV3-2) and TRBJ1-2; perhaps TRBD1 as D (5 bases). V lost 0 bases and J 8 bases, leaving 16 bases between the germline ends. From germline, CDR1 is LGHDT and CDR2 YNNKEL (reference sequence). This CDR3 region has 15 residues.

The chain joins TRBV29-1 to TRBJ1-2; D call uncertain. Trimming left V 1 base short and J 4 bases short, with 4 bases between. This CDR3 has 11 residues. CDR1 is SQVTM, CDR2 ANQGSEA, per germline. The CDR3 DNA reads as TGCAGCGTTGAAGGTTCCTATGGCTACACCTTC. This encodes CSVEGSYGYTF.

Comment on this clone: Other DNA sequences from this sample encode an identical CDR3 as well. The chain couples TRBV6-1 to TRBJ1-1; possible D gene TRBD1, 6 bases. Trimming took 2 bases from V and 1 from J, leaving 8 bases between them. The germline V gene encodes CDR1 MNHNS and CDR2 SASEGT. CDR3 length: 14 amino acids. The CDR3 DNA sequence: TGTGCCAGCAGTGAAAAAGGGGGGAACACTGAAGCTTTCTTT. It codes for CASSEKGGNTEAFF.

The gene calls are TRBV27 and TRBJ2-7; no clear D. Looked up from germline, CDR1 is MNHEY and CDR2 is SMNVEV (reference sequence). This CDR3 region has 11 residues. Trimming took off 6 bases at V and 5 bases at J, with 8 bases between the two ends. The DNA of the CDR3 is TGTGCCAGCAGGAATTACCACGAGCAGTACTTC. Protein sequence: CASRNYHEQYF.

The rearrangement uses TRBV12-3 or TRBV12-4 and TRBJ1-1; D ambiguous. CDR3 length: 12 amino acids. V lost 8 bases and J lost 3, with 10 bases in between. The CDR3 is CASFNRYTEAFF. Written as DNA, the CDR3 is TGTGCCAGCTTTAATCGGTACACTGAAGCTTTCTTT.

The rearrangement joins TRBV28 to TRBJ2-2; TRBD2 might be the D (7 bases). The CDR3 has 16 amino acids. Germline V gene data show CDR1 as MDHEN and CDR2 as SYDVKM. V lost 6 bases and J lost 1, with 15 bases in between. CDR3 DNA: TGTGCCAGCAGCCTTACAGGGAGGGAGAACACCGGGGAGCTGTTTTTT. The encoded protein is CASSLTGRENTGELFF.

CDR3 in DNA: TGCGCCAGCAGCCTTTACGGTCAGGGAGCCACTGAAGCTTTCTTT. Amino acid sequence: CASSLYGQGATEAFF. V and J are TRBV4-1 and TRBJ1-1, with D maybe TRBD1 (5 bases). The CDR3 runs to 15 residues. CDR1 is MGHRA, CDR2 YSYEKL, per germline. With 4 bases removed from V and 4 bases from J, the gap between germline ends came to 16 bases.

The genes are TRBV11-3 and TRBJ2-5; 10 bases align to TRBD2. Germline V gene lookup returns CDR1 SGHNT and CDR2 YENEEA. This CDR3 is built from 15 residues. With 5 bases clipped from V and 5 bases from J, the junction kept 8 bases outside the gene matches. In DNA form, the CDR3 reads TGTGCCAGCAGCCCTGGGACTAGCGAGGGCGAGACCCAGTACTTC. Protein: CASSPGTSEGETQYF.

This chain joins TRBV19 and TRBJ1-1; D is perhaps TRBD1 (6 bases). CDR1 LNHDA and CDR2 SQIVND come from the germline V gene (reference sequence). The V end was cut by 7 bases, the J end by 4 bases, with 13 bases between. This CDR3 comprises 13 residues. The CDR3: CASTPQGSTEAFF. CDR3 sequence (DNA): TGTGCCAGTACCCCACAGGGAAGCACTGAAGCTTTCTTT.

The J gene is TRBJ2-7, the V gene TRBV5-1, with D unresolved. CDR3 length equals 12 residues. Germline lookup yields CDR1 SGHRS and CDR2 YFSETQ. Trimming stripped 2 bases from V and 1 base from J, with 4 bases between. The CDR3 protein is CASSFASYEQYF. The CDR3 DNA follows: TGCGCCAGCAGCTTCGCATCCTACGAGCAGTACTTC.

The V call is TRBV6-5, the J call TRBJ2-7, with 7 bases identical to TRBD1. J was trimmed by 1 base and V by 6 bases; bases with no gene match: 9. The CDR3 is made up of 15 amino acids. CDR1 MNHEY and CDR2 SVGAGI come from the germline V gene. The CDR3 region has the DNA TGTGCCAGCAGCTACGGGGACAGCCTTTCCTACGAGCAGTACTTC. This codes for CASSYGDSLSYEQYF.

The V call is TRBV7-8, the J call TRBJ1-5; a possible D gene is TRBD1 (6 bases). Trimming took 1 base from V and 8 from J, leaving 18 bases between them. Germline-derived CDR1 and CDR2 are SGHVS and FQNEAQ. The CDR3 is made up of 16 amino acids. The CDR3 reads CASSLDQGYRSEPQHF. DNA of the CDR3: TGTGCCAGCAGCTTAGATCAGGGGTACCGCAGTGAGCCCCAGCATTTT.

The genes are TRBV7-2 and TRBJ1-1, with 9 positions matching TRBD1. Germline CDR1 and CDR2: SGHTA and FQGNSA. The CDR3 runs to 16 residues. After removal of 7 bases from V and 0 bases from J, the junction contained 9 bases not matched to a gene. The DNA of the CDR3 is TGTGCCAGCAAATTAGACAGGGGGGGCCTGAACACTGAAGCTTTCTTT. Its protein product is CASKLDRGGLNTEAFF.

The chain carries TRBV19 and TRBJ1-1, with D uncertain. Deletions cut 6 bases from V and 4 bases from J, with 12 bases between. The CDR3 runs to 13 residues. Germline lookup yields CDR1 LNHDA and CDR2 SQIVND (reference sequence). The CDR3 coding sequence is TGTGCCAGTAGCAGTCTATCGGGCACTGAAGCTTTCTTT. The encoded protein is CASSSLSGTEAFF.

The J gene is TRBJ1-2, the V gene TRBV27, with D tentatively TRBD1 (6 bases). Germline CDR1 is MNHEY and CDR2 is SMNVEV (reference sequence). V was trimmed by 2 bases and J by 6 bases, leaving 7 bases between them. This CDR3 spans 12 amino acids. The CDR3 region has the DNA TGTGCCAGCAGTTTAAGGGGGGATGGCTACACCTTC. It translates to CASSLRGDGYTF.

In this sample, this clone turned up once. CDR3 nucleotides: TGTGCCAGCAGCTTGGGTGCAGGGAACACCGGGGAGCTGTTTTTT. Its translation: CASSLGAGNTGELFF. The chain combines TRBV5-4 with TRBJ2-2; no clear D gene. The CDR3 contains 15 residues. Germline V CDR1 and CDR2: SGHNT, YYREEE (reference sequence). V was clipped by 0 bases and J by 1 base, with 7 bases between them.

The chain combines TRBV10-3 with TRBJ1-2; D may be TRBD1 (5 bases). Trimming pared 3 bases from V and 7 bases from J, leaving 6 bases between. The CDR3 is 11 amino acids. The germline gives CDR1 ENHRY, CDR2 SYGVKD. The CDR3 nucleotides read TGTGCCATCAGTGAAGGGACTGGCTACACCTTC. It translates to CAISEGTGYTF.

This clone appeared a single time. CDR3 sequence reads: CASSLSWREGYEQYF. CDR3 DNA: TGTGCCAGCAGCTTATCATGGAGGGAAGGTTACGAGCAGTACTTC. The J gene is TRBJ2-7, the V gene TRBV7-2; tentatively, D is TRBD2 (6 bases). V shed 2 bases and J shed 4 bases, with 15 bases lying between them. This CDR3 is built from 15 residues. Looked up from germline, CDR1 is SGHTA and CDR2 is FQGNSA.